These T cell receptor beta chains were read from a single sample in a study of early T cells in non-severe SARS-CoV-2 infection. Using its own MiXCR run on the 5' RACE reads, TCRdb lists one record per CDR3 protein. This table holds tens of thousands of distinct CDR3 sequences, 5.5% to 6% found once. Sequenced material: whole blood. The receptors here all came from an adult who was a healthcare worker with PCR-confirmed SARS-CoV-2 infection or an uninfected control (not recorded which). Each CDR3 is given with its conserved first and last residue. The D gene is left open where the match is weak. Size is stated for part of the rows, as once, few or many counts, or as a class when the clone is expanded.

d_call: .
clone_size: medium-sized
j_call: TRBJ1-6
v_call: TRBV12-3/TRBV12-4
cdr3_aa: CASSFPGSPLHF
cdr3_nt: TGTGCCAGCAGTTTCCCCGGGTCACCCCTCCACTTT

d_call: TRBD2
clone_size: few
j_call: TRBJ2-2
v_call: TRBV23-1
cdr3_aa: CASSLPGGTSTGELFF
cdr3_nt: TGCGCCAGCAGTCTCCCGGGAGGGACAAGCACCGGGGAGCTGTTTTTT

d_call: .
clone_size: many
j_call: TRBJ2-3
v_call: TRBV15
cdr3_aa: CATSRGFSGPTDTQYF
cdr3_nt: TGTGCCACCAGCAGAGGGTTCAGCGGCCCCACAGATACGCAGTATTTT

d_call: .
clone_size: many
j_call: TRBJ2-7
v_call: TRBV10-3
cdr3_aa: CAISENSYEQYF
cdr3_nt: TGTGCCATCAGTGAGAATTCCTACGAGCAGTACTTC

d_call: .
clone_size: many
j_call: TRBJ2-7
v_call: TRBV29-1
cdr3_aa: CSVGWMSVSYEQYF
cdr3_nt: TGCAGCGTTGGATGGATGAGTGTGTCCTACGAGCAGTACTTC

d_call: .
clone_size: many
j_call: TRBJ1-5
v_call: TRBV10-3
cdr3_aa: CAISEDGVGQPQHF
cdr3_nt: TGTGCCATCAGTGAGGACGGGGTCGGTCAGCCCCAGCATTTT

d_call: .
clone_size: few
j_call: TRBJ2-4
v_call: TRBV29-1
cdr3_aa: CSVEEGPHIQYF
cdr3_nt: TGCAGCGTTGAGGAGGGACCGCACATTCAGTACTTC

d_call: .
clone_size: many
j_call: TRBJ1-2
v_call: TRBV3-1
cdr3_aa: CASSFRDHAYGYTF
cdr3_nt: TGTGCCAGCAGCTTCCGGGACCACGCCTATGGCTACACCTTC

d_call: TRBD1
clone_size: few
j_call: TRBJ2-7
v_call: TRBV6-6
cdr3_aa: CASSWDRPYEQYF
cdr3_nt: TGTGCCAGCAGTTGGGACAGACCCTACGAGCAGTACTTC

d_call: TRBD1
clone_size: many
j_call: TRBJ1-5
v_call: TRBV6-2/TRBV6-3
cdr3_aa: CASSWDRGFPQHF
cdr3_nt: TGTGCCAGCAGTTGGGACAGGGGATTCCCCCAGCATTTT

d_call: .
clone_size: many
j_call: TRBJ1-5
v_call: TRBV29-1
cdr3_aa: CSVATGTGNQPQHF
cdr3_nt: TGCAGCGTTGCGACAGGTACGGGCAATCAGCCCCAGCATTTT

d_call: .
clone_size: .
j_call: TRBJ2-1
v_call: TRBV6-2/TRBV6-3
cdr3_aa: CASSYSGTSKQFF
cdr3_nt: TGTGCCAGCAGTTATTCCGGGACTTCAAAGCAGTTCTTC

d_call: .
clone_size: many
j_call: TRBJ2-7
v_call: TRBV7-8
cdr3_aa: CASSARQNYEQYF
cdr3_nt: TGTGCCAGCAGCGCCCGACAGAACTACGAGCAGTACTTC

d_call: TRBD1
clone_size: few
j_call: TRBJ2-2
v_call: TRBV28
cdr3_aa: CASSFQNRGLVGELFF
cdr3_nt: TGTGCCAGCAGTTTTCAAAACAGGGGGCTTGTCGGGGAGCTGTTTTTT

d_call: .
clone_size: .
j_call: TRBJ1-5
v_call: TRBV3-1
cdr3_aa: CASSPGGFYQPQHF
cdr3_nt: TGTGCCAGCAGCCCTGGAGGGTTTTATCAGCCCCAGCATTTT

d_call: .
clone_size: many
j_call: TRBJ1-1
v_call: TRBV19
cdr3_aa: CASSMGAQAFF
cdr3_nt: TGTGCCAGTAGTATGGGGGCGCAGGCTTTCTTT

d_call: TRBD2
clone_size: many
j_call: TRBJ2-3
v_call: TRBV14
cdr3_aa: CASSQVREGAQYF
cdr3_nt: TGTGCCAGCAGCCAAGTTCGGGAGGGAGCGCAGTATTTT

d_call: .
clone_size: .
j_call: TRBJ2-7
v_call: TRBV20-1
cdr3_aa: CSARDAIIGYEQYF
cdr3_nt: TGCAGTGCTAGAGATGCCATCATCGGCTACGAGCAGTACTTC

d_call: .
clone_size: many
j_call: TRBJ2-1
v_call: TRBV11-2
cdr3_aa: CASSLDPGTPAYNEQFF
cdr3_nt: TGTGCCAGCAGCTTAGACCCCGGGACGCCCGCCTACAATGAGCAGTTCTTC

d_call: .
clone_size: many
j_call: TRBJ1-5
v_call: TRBV20-1
cdr3_aa: CSASQGVQPQHF
cdr3_nt: TGCAGTGCTAGCCAGGGCGTGCAGCCCCAGCATTTT

d_call: TRBD2
clone_size: .
j_call: TRBJ2-7
v_call: TRBV6-5
cdr3_aa: CASRRQGTSGSTEQYF
cdr3_nt: TGTGCCAGCAGACGTCAGGGGACTAGCGGGAGTACCGAGCAGTACTTC

d_call: TRBD1
clone_size: many
j_call: TRBJ1-2
v_call: TRBV4-3
cdr3_aa: CASSHRQTGDYGYTF
cdr3_nt: TGCGCCAGCAGCCATCGCCAGACAGGGGACTATGGCTACACCTTC

d_call: .
clone_size: many
j_call: TRBJ2-5
v_call: TRBV12-3/TRBV12-4
cdr3_aa: CASSFTGPQETQYF
cdr3_nt: TGTGCCAGCAGTTTTACCGGACCCCAAGAGACCCAGTACTTC

d_call: TRBD2
clone_size: many
j_call: TRBJ2-1
v_call: TRBV7-2
cdr3_aa: CASSSSAGGGYNEQFF
cdr3_nt: TGTGCCAGCAGCTCCTCGGCGGGGGGAGGATACAATGAGCAGTTCTTC

d_call: .
clone_size: many
j_call: TRBJ1-1
v_call: TRBV5-1
cdr3_aa: CASSMDGRNTEAFF
cdr3_nt: TGCGCCAGCAGCATGGACGGTCGGAACACTGAAGCTTTCTTT

d_call: .
clone_size: many
j_call: TRBJ2-3
v_call: TRBV11-2
cdr3_aa: CASSLRGWDTDTQYF
cdr3_nt: TGTGCCAGCAGCTTAAGAGGGTGGGACACAGATACGCAGTATTTT

d_call: TRBD2
clone_size: many
j_call: TRBJ2-2
v_call: TRBV7-9
cdr3_aa: CASTLQRLAGNTGELFF
cdr3_nt: TGTGCCAGCACCCTCCAACGGCTAGCGGGGAACACCGGGGAGCTGTTTTTT

d_call: .
clone_size: few
j_call: TRBJ2-4
v_call: TRBV7-2
cdr3_aa: CASSLRASTLNIQYF
cdr3_nt: TGTGCCAGCAGCTTAAGGGCGTCAACCCTAAACATTCAGTACTTC

d_call: .
clone_size: many
j_call: TRBJ2-1
v_call: TRBV5-1
cdr3_aa: CASSLDPTSYNEQFF
cdr3_nt: TGCGCCAGCAGCCTGGACCCGACCTCCTACAATGAGCAGTTCTTC

d_call: TRBD2
clone_size: .
j_call: TRBJ2-7
v_call: TRBV6-9
cdr3_aa: CASSIGLAGRPYEQYF
cdr3_nt: TGTGCCAGCAGTATAGGACTAGCGGGACGGCCCTACGAGCAGTACTTC

d_call: .
clone_size: medium-sized
j_call: TRBJ2-7
v_call: TRBV29-1
cdr3_aa: CSVEDSYEQYF
cdr3_nt: TGCAGCGTTGAAGACTCCTACGAGCAGTACTTC

d_call: .
clone_size: many
j_call: TRBJ2-2
v_call: TRBV7-2
cdr3_aa: CASSRGGTRGGELFF
cdr3_nt: TGTGCCAGCAGCCGAGGCGGGACTCGTGGCGGGGAGCTGTTTTTT

d_call: .
clone_size: many
j_call: TRBJ2-1
v_call: TRBV6-5
cdr3_aa: CASKQGSGYNEQFF
cdr3_nt: TGTGCCAGCAAGCAGGGGTCCGGATACAATGAGCAGTTCTTC

d_call: .
clone_size: many
j_call: TRBJ2-7
v_call: TRBV12-3/TRBV12-4
cdr3_aa: CASSLAVYEQYF
cdr3_nt: TGTGCCAGCAGTTTAGCCGTATACGAGCAGTACTTC

d_call: TRBD2
clone_size: many
j_call: TRBJ2-3
v_call: TRBV7-9
cdr3_aa: CASLGTINTDTQYF
cdr3_nt: TGTGCCAGTTTAGGGACTATAAACACAGATACGCAGTATTTT

d_call: TRBD1
clone_size: many
j_call: TRBJ1-4
v_call: TRBV6-6
cdr3_aa: CASSYSGTGYGGEKLFF
cdr3_nt: TGTGCCAGCAGTTACTCCGGGACAGGCTATGGAGGTGAAAAACTGTTTTTT

d_call: .
clone_size: .
j_call: TRBJ2-2
v_call: TRBV11-3
cdr3_aa: CASSLGAGELFF
cdr3_nt: TGTGCCAGCAGCTTAGGAGCGGGGGAGCTGTTTTTT

d_call: TRBD2
clone_size: .
j_call: TRBJ2-7
v_call: TRBV7-2
cdr3_aa: CASSLLLAGGNEQYF
cdr3_nt: TGTGCCAGCAGCTTACTGCTAGCGGGAGGAAACGAGCAGTACTTC

d_call: .
clone_size: few
j_call: TRBJ1-6
v_call: TRBV28
cdr3_aa: CASSLGGLRNSPLHF
cdr3_nt: TGTGCCAGCAGTTTGGGGGGACTGCGGAATTCACCCCTCCACTTT

d_call: TRBD1
clone_size: .
j_call: TRBJ1-1
v_call: TRBV11-3
cdr3_aa: CASSLIGTGGFGVMNTEAFF
cdr3_nt: TGTGCCAGCAGCTTAATCGGGACAGGGGGCTTCGGCGTCATGAACACTGAAGCTTTCTTT

d_call: .
clone_size: many
j_call: TRBJ2-5
v_call: TRBV10-3
cdr3_aa: CAISVGEQETQYF
cdr3_nt: TGTGCCATCAGTGTCGGGGAGCAAGAGACCCAGTACTTC